Shown below are 32 T cell receptor beta chains from a single sample sequenced in a study of shared clonotypes between healthy human individuals (dated by TCRdb to the early 2020s). Library creation used the immunoSEQ multiplex PCR assay. TCRdb mirrors the immuneACCESS table, restricted to in-frame sequences. Some clones are absent from its copies; in checked studies, under half trace to an unresolved V gene, and the reason for the others is unknown. The sample contains around 700,000 clones, less than 80% of them found a single time. The biggest ten clones account for about 1.8% of the sample. The source material was memory CD4+ T cells sorted from blood. The cell subset or site tag for this specimen amounts to: CD45RA-negative fraction. The source of these receptors is a woman aged 25 to 39 in good health.

V and J are TRBV5-1 and TRBJ2-7; tentative D call: TRBD2 (6 bases). V was trimmed by 0 bases and J by 2 bases, leaving 12 bases between them. This CDR3 comprises 15 residues. The germline V gene encodes CDR1 SGHRS and CDR2 YFSETQ. The CDR3: CASSLESRLAYEQYF. CDR3 coding DNA: TGCGCCAGCAGCTTGGAGTCTCGACTAGCCTACGAGCAGTACTTC.

The rearrangement joins TRBV14 to TRBJ2-5, with D tentatively TRBD1 (6 bases). CDR3 length: 14 amino acids. The germline V gene encodes CDR1 SGHDN and CDR2 FVKESK. Trimming stripped 5 bases from V and 5 bases from J, with 15 bases between. The CDR3 protein is CASSIPGAGETQYF. The CDR3 nucleotides are TGTGCCAGCAGCATCCCAGGGGCGGGTGAGACCCAGTACTTC.

The chain combines TRBV4-2 with TRBJ2-1; no reliable D call. CDR1 is LGHNA, CDR2 YNFKEQ, per germline. The CDR3 is made up of 12 amino acids. V dropped 0 bases and J dropped 8 bases, with 5 bases sitting between them. The CDR3 protein is CASSQDRYEQFF. The CDR3 DNA follows: TGTGCCAGCAGCCAAGATCGGTATGAGCAGTTCTTC.

CDR3 sequence (DNA): TGTGCCAGCTCACCAAGTTCCAGGGCACCCGGCTCCAATCAGCCCCAGCATTTT. This translates into CASSPSSRAPGSNQPQHF. The chain is built from TRBV18 and TRBJ1-5; TRBD1 is a possible D gene (5 bases). Trimming shortened V by 2 bases and J by 3 bases, and 20 bases separated the two germline ends. Germline assignment: CDR1 KGHSH and CDR2 LQKENI. The CDR3 extends over 18 amino acids.

The rearrangement links TRBV10-3 to TRBJ2-5; 10 positions match TRBD2. This CDR3 comprises 19 residues. The V and J ends lost 10 bases and 5 bases, in that order; junction bases with no gene match: 25. Germline lookup yields CDR1 ENHRY and CDR2 SYGVKD. The CDR3 DNA follows: TGTGCCACGGCGGCCGGGAGCGGGAGGGCAAACTCCCTGTGGGAGACCCAGTACTTC. Its protein is CATAAGSGRANSLWETQYF.

V is TRBV18 and J is TRBJ1-2; no clear D. CDR1 is KGHSH, CDR2 LQKENI, per germline. The CDR3 has 14 amino acids. The ends were cut back, 3 bases at V and 4 bases at J, with 12 bases in the middle. The CDR3 DNA sequence: TGTGCCAGCTCACCCGAGACACCAAGCTATGGCTACACCTTC. This sequence encodes CASSPETPSYGYTF.

The V call is TRBV29-1, the J call TRBJ1-1; 7 positions agree with TRBD1. The CDR3 consists of 15 residues. Germline V gene data show CDR1 as SQVTM and CDR2 as ANQGSEA. J was trimmed by 5 bases and V by 5 bases; bases with no gene match: 14. The CDR3 coding sequence is TGCAGCGTTCCCGTACAGGGGTCGTGGGGGACTGAAGCTTTCTTT. Its translation is CSVPVQGSWGTEAFF.

V gene TRBV2 combines with J gene TRBJ2-6; D is unresolved. CDR3 length: 16 residues. The V gene's germline CDR1 is SNHLY and CDR2 FYNNEI. V lost 4 bases and J 0 bases, leaving 10 bases between the germline ends. CDR3 DNA sequence: TGTGCCAGCAGTGGGTCGCCCTACTCTGGGGCCAACGTCCTGACTTTC. This sequence encodes CASSGSPYSGANVLTF.

The chain is built from TRBV19 and TRBJ1-5, with TRBD1 matching 7 bases. Germline CDR1 and CDR2: LNHDA and SQIVND (reference sequence). CDR3 size: 15 residues. V lost 0 bases, J lost 7 bases, and 6 bases stayed unmatched. CDR3 region: CASSIEEGAWQPQHF. CDR3 in DNA: TGTGCCAGTAGTATAGAGGAGGGGGCTTGGCAGCCCCAGCATTTT.

Here the CDR3 reads CASSFLGQAETEAFF. The CDR3 region has the DNA TGCGCCAGCAGCTTTTTGGGACAGGCGGAGACTGAAGCTTTCTTT. V and J are TRBV5-1 and TRBJ1-1; TRBD1 aligns across 8 bases. The CDR3 is made up of 15 amino acids. CDR1 is SGHRS and CDR2 is YFSETQ in the germline V gene. V lost 2 bases to trimming and J lost 5 bases; unmatched junction nucleotides: 8.

The chain links TRBV10-2 to TRBJ2-7; TRBD1 aligns across 7 bases. Trimming at V came to 6 bases and at J to 6 bases, leaving 5 bases not matched to a gene. CDR1 and CDR2 from the germline V gene are WSHSY and SAAADI. This CDR3 comprises 12 residues. The CDR3 DNA reads TGCGCCAGCAGCGCTGGGGACAGCGAGCAGTACTTC. It yields the protein CASSAGDSEQYF.

The CDR3 is CASRPRVESNSHTGELFF. Here the CDR3 DNA reads TGTGCAAGTCGCCCGCGAGTAGAGTCTAACTCGCACACCGGGGAGCTGTTTTTT. This chain joins TRBV12-2 and TRBJ2-2; the DNA was not compared with TRBD2, the D call given in the table. TRBV12-2 has pseudogene status. This CDR3 is 18 amino acids long.

The chain uses TRBV19 and TRBJ1-5; D is uncertain. Germline CDR1 reads LNHDA; CDR2 reads SQIVND (reference sequence). V dropped 1 base and J dropped 0 bases, with 4 bases sitting between them. This CDR3 is 14 amino acids long. This CDR3 reads CASSIGDSNQPQHF. CDR3 coding DNA: TGTGCCAGTAGTATAGGCGATAGCAATCAGCCCCAGCATTTT.

This clone showed up just a few times. A much larger clonotype is one base distant, so this may be a read error. This chain links TRBV28 with TRBJ1-5; a weak D match, TRBD1 (6 bases). The CDR3 extends over 12 amino acids. The ends were cut back, 6 bases at V and 5 bases at J, with 8 bases in the middle. Germline CDR1 and CDR2: MDHEN and SYDVKM. The CDR3 sequence: CASRPGDQPQHF. CDR3 DNA sequence: TGTGCCAGCAGGCCAGGGGATCAGCCCCAGCATTTT.

This sequence joins TRBV15 and TRBJ1-5; D is perhaps TRBD1 (5 bases). The CDR3 sequence is 15 residues long. Per the germline V gene, CDR1 is LNHNV and CDR2 is YYDKDF (reference sequence). The germline V and J ends were trimmed by 5 bases and 1 base, with 12 bases remaining between them. The chain's CDR3 is CATSLLQGSNQPQHF. DNA for the CDR3: TGTGCCACCAGCTTACTCCAGGGAAGCAATCAGCCCCAGCATTTT.

The V and J genes are TRBV7-2 and TRBJ2-1; 13 positions match TRBD2. The V gene's germline CDR1 is SGHTA and CDR2 FQGNSA. V was pared by 0 bases and J by 7 bases, with 6 bases of the junction left unmatched. CDR3 length: 17 amino acids. CDR3 in amino acids: CASSLAGTSGTLNEQFF. For the CDR3, the DNA is TGTGCCAGCAGCTTAGCCGGGACTAGCGGGACGTTAAATGAGCAGTTCTTC.

This clone was picked up one time. CDR3 protein: CASSITGIGEKLFF. CDR3 in DNA: TGTGCCAGTAGTATAACCGGGATTGGTGAAAAACTGTTTTTT. The chain recombines TRBV19 with TRBJ1-4; D call uncertain. The germline V gene encodes CDR1 LNHDA and CDR2 SQIVND (reference sequence). CDR3 size: 14 residues. V lost 2 bases and J lost 7, with 11 bases in between.

This chain joins TRBV28 and TRBJ2-1, with TRBD2 identical over 8 bases. Per germline, CDR1 MDHEN and CDR2 SYDVKM. Losses at the gene ends were 5 bases for V and 7 bases for J; bases not matched to a gene: 4. CDR3 length: 13 residues. The chain's CDR3 is CASSLSGTNEQFF. CDR3 sequence (DNA): TGTGCCAGCAGTCTTAGCGGGACGAATGAGCAGTTCTTC.

Only a few counts were recorded for this clone. In the same sample, other DNA sequences code for this CDR3. The V gene is TRBV18, the J gene TRBJ1-1; D is possibly TRBD1 (5 bases). The germline V and J ends were trimmed by 3 bases and 4 bases, with 9 bases remaining between them. Per germline, CDR1 KGHSH and CDR2 LQKENI. This CDR3 is 13 amino acids long. Written as DNA, the CDR3 is TGTGCCAGCTCACCGGGGGTCGGCACTGAAGCTTTCTTT. The encoded protein is CASSPGVGTEAFF.

The rearrangement links TRBV30 to TRBJ2-7, with 11 positions matching TRBD2. The CDR3 has 14 amino acids. Germline loops: CDR1 GTSNPN, CDR2 SVGIG (reference sequence). Unmatched junction bases numbered 8, after V lost 3 bases and J lost 7 bases. For the CDR3, the DNA is TGTGCCTGGAGCGACGGACTAGCGGGTTATGAGCAGTACTTC. Amino acids: CAWSDGLAGYEQYF.

V usage is TRBV25-1 and J usage is TRBJ1-4; maybe TRBD1 (5 bases). V lost 6 bases, J lost 1 base, and 12 bases lay in between. The germline V gene has CDR1 MGHDK and CDR2 SYGVNS. The CDR3 is 15 amino acids. In nucleotides, the CDR3 is TGTGCCAGCAGCGGGGGGGTCGGAACTAATGAAAAACTGTTTTTT. Its translation is CASSGGVGTNEKLFF.

This clone has just one count. This chain joins TRBV10-3 and TRBJ1-4; 7 bases agree with TRBD1. CDR3 length: 15 residues. V trimming: 0 bases; J trimming: 7 bases; junction bases outside the gene matches: 5. Germline CDR1 ENHRY, CDR2 SYGVKD. The CDR3 DNA reads as TGTGCCATCAGTGAGTCTGAGGGGGCCGGTGAAAAACTGTTTTTT. Its translation is CAISESEGAGEKLFF.

Note on this clone: Other DNA sequences within the sample encode an identical CDR3. Here the CDR3 DNA reads TGTGCCAGCAGTTTCCAGTCTCAAGAGACCCAGTACTTC. Amino acids: CASSFQSQETQYF. The chain uses TRBV28 and TRBJ2-5; D is uncertain. Trimming took 3 bases from V and 2 from J, leaving 7 bases between them. Germline assignment: CDR1 MDHEN and CDR2 SYDVKM. This CDR3 contains 13 residues.

The CDR3 DNA follows: TGTGCCAGCAGTTCCGAGACAGCTCTGAACACTGAAGCTTTCTTT. Its translation is CASSSETALNTEAFF. The chain links TRBV28 to TRBJ1-1, with a tentative D call TRBD1 (5 bases). Germline V gene sequence: CDR1 MDHEN, CDR2 SYDVKM. The CDR3 extends over 15 amino acids. Trimming took off 4 bases at V and 0 bases at J, with 12 bases between the two ends.

V usage is TRBV5-1 and J usage is TRBJ2-7; 9 nucleotides align to TRBD1. CDR3 length: 15 amino acids. V shed 5 bases, J shed 0 bases, and the junction held 6 bases outside the gene matches. Germline V gives CDR1 SGHRS, CDR2 YFSETQ. The CDR3 sequence is CASRTGTGSSYEQYF. CDR3 nucleotide sequence: TGCGCCAGCAGGACCGGGACAGGGTCCTCCTACGAGCAGTACTTC.

This clone was counted once. The rearrangement links TRBV28 to TRBJ2-1; D could derive from TRBD1 or TRBD2 (5 bases each). Trimming shortened V by 7 bases and J by 5 bases, and 24 bases separated the two germline ends. Germline V gene data show CDR1 as MDHEN and CDR2 as SYDVKM. There are 17 residues in the CDR3. In nucleotides, the CDR3 is TGTGCCAGCAACCTAAGGGGTGTAGCGCGAGCAAACAATGAGCAGTTCTTC. This gives the protein CASNLRGVARANNEQFF.

This clone occurred once. The chain uses TRBV6-1 and TRBJ1-4, with 7 bases fitting TRBD1. The CDR3 totals 16 residues. J gave up 5 bases and V 3 bases, and 9 bases lay outside the gene matches. CDR1 MNHNS and CDR2 SASEGT come from the germline V gene. The CDR3 nucleotides are TGTGCCAGCAGTGAGCCCGGGACAGCGCCCAATGAAAAACTGTTTTTT. Amino acid sequence: CASSEPGTAPNEKLFF.

A word on this clone: This specimen includes other DNA sequences encoding the same CDR3. This rearrangement joins TRBV6-5 to TRBJ2-2, with D perhaps matching TRBD2 (6 bases). The germline V and J ends were trimmed by 6 bases and 2 bases, with 10 bases remaining between them. In germline, CDR1 is MNHEY, CDR2 SVGAGI. The CDR3 runs to 14 residues. CDR3 protein: CASSLGGNTGELFF. In nucleotides, the CDR3 is TGTGCCAGCAGCCTCGGGGGAAACACCGGGGAGCTGTTTTTT.

V gene TRBV30 combines with J gene TRBJ2-1; D is perhaps TRBD1 (5 bases). CDR1 and CDR2 from the germline V gene are GTSNPN and SVGIG (reference sequence). The CDR3 runs 15 residues. V was trimmed by 0 bases and J by 5 bases, leaving 14 bases between them. The CDR3 protein is CAWSVKGELNNEQFF. The CDR3 region has the DNA TGTGCCTGGAGTGTAAAAGGGGAACTTAACAATGAGCAGTTCTTC.

V usage is TRBV30 and J usage is TRBJ2-7; D remains ambiguous. CDR1 is GTSNPN and CDR2 is SVGIG in the germline V gene (reference sequence). The ends were cut back, 3 bases at V and 0 bases at J, with 9 bases in the middle. CDR3 size: 13 residues. CDR3 loop: CAWRAGSSYEQYF. CDR3 nucleotides: TGTGCCTGGAGGGCCGGCAGCTCCTACGAGCAGTACTTC.

J is TRBJ1-4 and V is TRBV18; 10 bases are shared with TRBD1. Germline V gene lookup returns CDR1 KGHSH and CDR2 LQKENI. Trimming at V came to 6 bases and at J to 12 bases, leaving 13 bases not matched to a gene. CDR3 length: 15 amino acids. The CDR3 spells CASSSSGQGGHQLFF. CDR3 sequence (DNA): TGTGCCAGCTCGTCCTCCGGACAGGGGGGCCATCAACTGTTTTTT.

This rearrangement joins TRBV4-2 to TRBJ2-3, with 13 bases fitting TRBD2. Per the germline V gene, CDR1 is LGHNA and CDR2 is YNFKEQ. V trimming: 0 bases; J trimming: 6 bases; junction bases outside the gene matches: 15. This CDR3 is 20 amino acids long. The CDR3: CASSQDFGLAGVGFRDTQYF. CDR3 bases: TGTGCCAGCAGCCAAGATTTTGGACTAGCGGGGGTGGGCTTCAGGGATACGCAGTATTTT.